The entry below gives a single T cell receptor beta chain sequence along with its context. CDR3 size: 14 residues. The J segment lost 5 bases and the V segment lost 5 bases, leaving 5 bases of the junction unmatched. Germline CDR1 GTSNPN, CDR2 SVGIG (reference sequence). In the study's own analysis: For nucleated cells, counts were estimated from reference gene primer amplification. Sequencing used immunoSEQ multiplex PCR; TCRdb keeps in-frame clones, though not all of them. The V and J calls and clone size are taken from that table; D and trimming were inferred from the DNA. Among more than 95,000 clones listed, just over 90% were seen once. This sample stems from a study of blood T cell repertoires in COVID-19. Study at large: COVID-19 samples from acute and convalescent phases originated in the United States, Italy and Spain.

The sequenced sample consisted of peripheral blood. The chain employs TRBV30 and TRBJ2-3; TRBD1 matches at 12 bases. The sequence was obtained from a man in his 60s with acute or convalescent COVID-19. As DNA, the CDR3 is TGTGCCTGGGCCCGGGACAGGGGGCGAGATACGCAGTATTTT. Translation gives CAWARDRGRDTQYF.